This T cell receptor beta chain originates from a study of beta chain features in type 1 diabetes. Study-wide points: There was a moderate but significant shortening of TCRB CDR3s in all four CD4+ subsets of Type 1 diabetes patients.

The germline V and J ends were trimmed by 3 bases and 6 bases, with 16 bases remaining between them. Germline CDR1 is MNHEY and CDR2 is SMNVEV (reference sequence). This CDR3 region has 15 residues. This clone has a handful of counts. The antigen is not known. In total, each donor contributed a single heparinised blood draw that averaged roughly 100 mL. Sequenced material consisted of expressed TCRB transcripts (all of the isolated RNA was reverse transcribed). The method was immunoSEQ multiplex PCR; TCRdb's version includes in-frame clones alone and lacks a portion of them. Of about 260,000 clones listed, around 21% are singletons.

The sample comprised naive CD4+ T cells from blood. The receptor's source is a woman in her thirties or forties with type 1 diabetes. The rearrangement uses TRBV27 and TRBJ2-3; D is uncertain. CDR3: CASSFQAPERDTQYF. The CDR3 DNA follows: TGTGCCAGCAGTTTTCAGGCCCCGGAAAGGGATACGCAGTATTTT.